The clone carrying this TCR beta chain came up a few times. This sample is drawn from a study of blood T cell repertoires in COVID-19. Study overall: Acute and convalescent COVID-19 specimens originated in the United States, Italy and Spain. PBMCs, B-cell-depleted T cells, or T cells provided the cDNA or gDNA that made up the material.

As originally analysed: Amplification of reference gene primers was used by the study to estimate nucleated cell counts. TCRdb's table, derived via immunoSEQ multiplex PCR, lists solely in-frame clones and lacks some. The DNA was the basis for D and trimming; V, J and clone size are from that table. The sample contains approximately 59,000 clones, over 80% of which appear only once. Trimming pared 2 bases from V and 4 bases from J, leaving 12 bases between. This CDR3 is 15 amino acids long. Germline lookup yields CDR1 SGHTS and CDR2 YDEGEE. The material sequenced was peripheral blood. The genes are TRBV5-8 and TRBJ2-2; maybe TRBD1 (6 bases). This sequence was found in a woman older than 75 with acute or convalescent COVID-19. CDR3 DNA sequence: TGTGCCAGCAGCTTTAAACAGGGTGGCACCGGGGAGCTGTTTTTT. This encodes CASSFKQGGTGELFF.